A selection of T cell receptor beta chains follows, all from one sample in a study of T cell repertoires in cytomegalovirus infection. TCRdb redid the calling of the reads with MiXCR, one entry per CDR3 protein. This sample carries about 110,000 distinct CDR3 sequences, about 33% of them seen once, and the ten largest clones take roughly 40%. No antigens are known for them. The starting material was CD8+ T cells from cultured PBMCs, obtained from culture after CMV antigen stimulation. The receptors shown here come from a human donor in good health (CMV status not recorded). Some clones in this sample may be carry-over from other donors' samples. CDR3s include the opening cysteine and the closing phenylalanine or tryptophan. A D gene is named only where the DNA matches it firmly. Clone sizes are given selectively: once, few, many, or a class where the clone is expanded.

>TRBV25-1|13|.|TRBJ1-2|.
CASSEWGASGYTF
TGTGCCAGCAGTGAATGGGGGGCGTCTGGCTACACCTTC
>TRBV10-3|13|few|TRBJ1-2|.
CATTLSGDYGYTF
TGTGCCACCACTCTGTCGGGGGACTATGGCTACACCTTC
>TRBV7-2|14|many|TRBJ2-1|.
CASNLGGGYNEQFF
TGTGCCAGCAATCTCGGTGGGGGCTACAATGAGCAGTTCTTC
>TRBV7-9|14|few|TRBJ1-2|TRBD1
CASSSFRGTGDYTF
TGTGCCAGCAGCTCATTCCGCGGGACAGGGGACTACACCTTC
>TRBV12-3/TRBV12-4|14|few|TRBJ2-7|.
CASTLSGGSREQYF
TGTGCCAGCACCTTATCTGGAGGCAGTCGGGAGCAGTACTTC
>TRBV7-2|16|.|TRBJ2-7|TRBD1
CASSLEGQGYSYEQYF
TGTGCCAGCAGCTTGGAGGGACAGGGATACTCCTACGAGCAGTACTTC
>TRBV19|13|.|TRBJ1-1|.
CASSIRAGTEAFF
TGTGCCAGTAGTATAAGGGCCGGGACTGAAGCTTTCTTT
>TRBV6-5|16|.|TRBJ2-3|.
CASSYSAVPGADTQYF
TGTGCCAGCAGTTACTCGGCAGTCCCTGGCGCAGATACGCAGTATTTT
>TRBV3-1|15|.|TRBJ1-3|.
CASSQTTTSGNTIYF
TGTGCCAGCAGCCAAACTACGACCTCTGGAAACACCATATATTTT
>TRBV28|14|many|TRBJ2-1|.
CASSSHTSYNEQFF
TGTGCCAGCAGTTCACACACGTCCTACAATGAGCAGTTCTTC
>TRBV7-6|16|few|TRBJ1-2|TRBD1
CASSLALPGQGDGYTF
TGTGCCAGCAGCTTAGCGCTTCCGGGACAGGGGGATGGCTACACCTTC
>TRBV24-1|15|.|TRBJ1-1|.
CATSDATGSHTEAFF
TGTGCCACCAGTGATGCTACAGGGTCCCACACTGAAGCTTTCTTT
>TRBV6-6|15|.|TRBJ1-5|.
CASSYVRVRGQPQHF
TGTGCCAGCAGTTACGTTCGCGTACGGGGTCAGCCCCAGCATTTT
>TRBV11-1|16|.|TRBJ2-1|.
CASSLATGVKNNEQFF
TGTGCCAGCAGCTTAGCGACGGGGGTCAAAAACAATGAGCAGTTCTTC
>TRBV27|16|.|TRBJ2-1|.
CASSTHEGRTYNEQFF
TGTGCCAGCAGTACCCACGAGGGGCGGACCTACAATGAGCAGTTCTTC
>TRBV28|14|.|TRBJ1-5|.
CASSFTGLNQPQHF
TGTGCCAGCAGTTTCACCGGACTCAATCAGCCCCAGCATTTT
>TRBV7-3|14|.|TRBJ1-1|.
CASSFLGGDTEAFF
TGTGCCAGCAGCTTCTTAGGAGGGGACACTGAAGCTTTCTTT
>TRBV5-6|12|many|TRBJ2-7|.
CASSLTGTPGYF
TGTGCCAGCAGCCTGACTGGGACCCCAGGGTACTTC
>TRBV4-2|16|.|TRBJ2-7|.
CASSQDSDSPPYEQYF
TGTGCCAGCAGCCAAGATTCGGACAGCCCTCCCTACGAGCAGTACTTC
>TRBV19|17|.|TRBJ2-3|.
CASSILGQLSSTDTQYF
TGTGCCAGTAGTATTTTGGGACAACTATCTAGCACAGATACGCAGTATTTT
>TRBV28|14|.|TRBJ2-7|.
CASSFLLGTDEQYF
TGTGCCAGCAGTTTCCTCCTCGGCACCGACGAGCAGTACTTC
>TRBV7-4|19|.|TRBJ2-7|TRBD1
CASSTGTGGRGGPSYEQYF
TGTGCCAGCAGCACAGGGACAGGGGGCAGAGGAGGACCGTCCTACGAGCAGTACTTC
>TRBV15|15|.|TRBJ1-5|.
CATSRAVGAAQPQHF
TGTGCCACCAGCAGAGCGGTAGGGGCGGCTCAGCCCCAGCATTTT
>TRBV7-2|14|.|TRBJ2-7|.
CASSPRWGGYEQYF
TGTGCCAGCAGCCCCCGTTGGGGAGGCTACGAGCAGTACTTC
>TRBV4-3|16|few|TRBJ2-2|TRBD2
CASSQDSRGDTGELFF
TGCGCCAGCAGCCAAGACTCGCGGGGGGACACCGGGGAGCTGTTTTTT
>TRBV7-7|13|.|TRBJ2-7|.
CASSASMNYEQYF
TGTGCTAGCAGCGCCTCAATGAACTACGAGCAGTACTTC
>TRBV24-1|15|few|TRBJ2-5|.
CATSDPRRGKETQYF
TGTGCCACCAGTGACCCCCGCAGGGGCAAAGAGACCCAGTACTTC
>TRBV7-9|14|.|TRBJ2-1|TRBD1
CASSSWTGGDEQFF
TGTGCCAGCAGCTCCTGGACAGGGGGCGATGAGCAGTTCTTC
>TRBV4-3|13|.|TRBJ2-2|.
CASSQSLTGELFF
TGCGCCAGCAGCCAGAGTCTCACCGGGGAGCTGTTTTTT
>TRBV12-3/TRBV12-4|15|.|TRBJ2-3|TRBD1
CASSPTEGAEDTQYF
TGTGCCAGCAGCCCCACAGAGGGGGCGGAGGATACGCAGTATTTT
>TRBV5-6|15|.|TRBJ1-6|TRBD1
CASSLATGDASPLHF
TGTGCCAGCAGCTTGGCCACAGGGGACGCTTCACCCCTCCACTTT
>TRBV7-2|17|many|TRBJ1-5|.
CASSLDLQEGLVQPQHF
TGTGCCAGCAGCTTAGACCTGCAGGAGGGGCTGGTTCAGCCCCAGCATTTT
>TRBV5-1|17|.|TRBJ2-1|.
CASSPLGTDRSSNEQFF
TGCGCCAGCAGCCCGCTTGGGACCGACAGGTCGTCCAATGAGCAGTTCTTC
>TRBV29-1|14|many|TRBJ2-7|TRBD2
CSVERLAGNYEQYF
TGCAGCGTTGAAAGACTAGCGGGGAACTACGAGCAGTACTTC
>TRBV29-1|12|.|TRBJ1-1|.
CSVLTDNTEAFF
TGCAGCGTTCTGACAGACAACACTGAAGCTTTCTTT
>TRBV4-1|11|few|TRBJ2-1|.
CASSHQLEQFF
TGCGCCAGCAGCCATCAGTTGGAGCAGTTCTTC
>TRBV6-2/TRBV6-3|14|.|TRBJ2-3|TRBD2
CASSQPLAGDTQYF
TGTGCCAGCAGCCAACCTCTAGCGGGGGATACGCAGTATTTT
>TRBV5-5|17|many|TRBJ2-2|.
CASSFFQGPTVAGELFF
TGTGCCAGCAGCTTTTTCCAGGGGCCCACGGTGGCCGGGGAGCTGTTTTTT
>TRBV24-1|14|.|TRBJ1-2|TRBD1
CAPRRGPPLDGYTF
TGTGCCCCCCGTAGGGGGCCCCCCTTGGACGGCTACACCTTC
>TRBV7-8|19|many|TRBJ1-1|.
CASSLGSLAGSGENTEAFF
TGTGCCAGCAGCTTAGGGTCTCTTGCAGGATCGGGAGAAAACACTGAAGCTTTCTTT
>TRBV12-3/TRBV12-4|11|.|TRBJ1-2|.
CASSLAYGYTF
TGTGCCAGCAGTTTAGCTTATGGCTACACCTTC
>TRBV27|15|.|TRBJ2-3|TRBD1
CASSSRQGAKDTQYF
TGTGCCAGCAGTTCCCGACAGGGGGCCAAAGATACGCAGTATTTT
>TRBV5-6|15|many|TRBJ2-1|TRBD1
CASSSGTGYYNEQFF
TGTGCCAGCAGCTCGGGGACAGGGTACTACAATGAGCAGTTCTTC
>TRBV7-9|14|.|TRBJ1-2|.
CASSSGGPNYGYTF
TGTGCCAGCAGCTCAGGAGGACCTAACTATGGCTACACCTTC
>TRBV6-1|14|.|TRBJ2-7|.
CASSYSDTSYEQYF
TGTGCCAGCAGTTATTCTGACACCTCCTACGAGCAGTACTTC
>TRBV9|14|.|TRBJ1-5|TRBD1
CASSSGQGNQPQHF
TGTGCCAGCAGCTCGGGACAGGGCAATCAGCCCCAGCATTTT
>TRBV7-9|15|few|TRBJ2-1|.
CASTIGGVVGNEQFF
TGTGCCAGCACCATCGGGGGTGTAGTTGGGAATGAGCAGTTCTTC
>TRBV6-1|16|.|TRBJ1-2|.
CASSPGTQFPNYGYTF
TGTGCCAGCAGTCCCGGGACTCAATTCCCAAACTATGGCTACACCTTC
>TRBV28|14|many|TRBJ1-1|.
CASSLSRDMSEAFF
TGTGCCAGCAGTTTGTCCCGGGACATGTCTGAAGCTTTCTTT
>TRBV27|13|many|TRBJ1-1|.
CASSFRENTEAFF
TGTGCCAGCAGTTTCCGGGAGAACACTGAAGCTTTCTTT
>TRBV6-1|14|.|TRBJ1-6|TRBD1
CASSLDRENSPLHF
TGTGCCAGCAGTCTGGACAGGGAAAATTCACCCCTCCACTTT
>TRBV28|17|.|TRBJ1-4|.
CASSPLKAPQKGEKLFF
TGTGCCAGCAGTCCTTTAAAGGCCCCGCAAAAGGGCGAAAAACTGTTTTTT
>TRBV28|15|.|TRBJ2-1|TRBD2
CASRVGTSGGNEQFF
TGTGCCAGCCGGGTAGGGACTAGCGGGGGAAATGAGCAGTTCTTC
>TRBV4-3|18|.|TRBJ2-2|TRBD1
CASSQASMTGLYTGELFF
TGCGCCAGCAGCCAAGCCTCCATGACAGGGTTATACACCGGGGAGCTGTTTTTT
>TRBV6-1|14|few|TRBJ2-5|.
CASSPPTGRETQYF
TGTGCCAGCAGTCCCCCGACGGGTCGGGAGACCCAGTACTTC
>TRBV7-2|16|.|TRBJ2-7|TRBD2
CTSSSLTSGVSYEQYF
TGTACCAGCAGCTCCTTAACTAGCGGGGTCTCCTACGAGCAGTACTTC
>TRBV15|16|.|TRBJ2-7|TRBD1
CATSRDRAGGGDEQYF
TGTGCCACCAGCAGAGATCGGGCAGGGGGCGGCGACGAGCAGTACTTC
>TRBV11-1|13|few|TRBJ2-1|.
CASSLETDNEQFF
TGTGCCAGCAGCTTAGAGACAGACAATGAGCAGTTCTTC
>TRBV13|19|.|TRBJ2-7|TRBD1
CASSGAGTGGFVTSYEQYF
TGTGCCAGCAGCGGAGCCGGGACAGGGGGTTTCGTTACCTCCTACGAGCAGTACTTC